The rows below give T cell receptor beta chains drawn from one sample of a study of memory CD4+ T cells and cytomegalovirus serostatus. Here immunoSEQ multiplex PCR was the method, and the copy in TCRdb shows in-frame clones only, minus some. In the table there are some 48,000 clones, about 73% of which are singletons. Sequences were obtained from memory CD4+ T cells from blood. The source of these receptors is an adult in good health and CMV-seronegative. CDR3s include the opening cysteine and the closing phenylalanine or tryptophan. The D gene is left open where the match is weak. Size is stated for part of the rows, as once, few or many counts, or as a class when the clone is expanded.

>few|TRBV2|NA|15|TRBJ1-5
CASSETTLSNQPQHF
TGTGCCAGCAGTGAGACGACGCTCAGCAATCAGCCCCAGCATTTT
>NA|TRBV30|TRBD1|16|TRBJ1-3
CAWSTYGQGGGNTIYF
TGTGCCTGGAGTACATACGGACAGGGGGGAGGAAACACCATATATTTT
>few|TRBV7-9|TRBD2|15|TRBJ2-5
CASRRTSGGSRTQYF
TGTGCCAGCAGAAGAACTAGCGGGGGGTCAAGGACCCAGTACTTC
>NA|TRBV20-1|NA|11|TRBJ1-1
CSANRRTEAFF
TGCAGTGCTAATCGCCGGACTGAAGCTTTCTTT
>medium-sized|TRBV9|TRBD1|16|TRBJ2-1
CASSPQRDREFDEQFF
TGTGCCAGCAGCCCCCAACGGGACAGGGAGTTCGATGAGCAGTTCTTC
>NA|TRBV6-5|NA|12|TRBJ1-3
CASSTRVDTIYF
TGTGCCAGCAGTACCCGGGTAGACACCATATATTTT
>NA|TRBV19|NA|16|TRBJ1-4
CASKTLNRDFGEKLFF
TGTGCCAGTAAGACCCTAAACAGGGACTTTGGAGAAAAACTGTTTTTT
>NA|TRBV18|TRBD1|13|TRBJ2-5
CASSRDRVETQYF
TGTGCCAGCTCAAGGGACAGGGTAGAGACCCAGTACTTC
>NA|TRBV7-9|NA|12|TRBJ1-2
CASSLDNYGYTF
TGTGCCAGCAGCTTAGATAACTATGGCTACACCTTC
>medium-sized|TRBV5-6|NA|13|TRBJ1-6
CASSLTPGSPLHF
TGTGCCAGCAGCCTTACTCCCGGTTCACCCCTCCACTTT
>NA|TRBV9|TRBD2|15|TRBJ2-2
CASSVLAANTGELFF
TGTGCCAGCAGCGTTCTAGCGGCGAACACCGGGGAGCTGTTTTTT
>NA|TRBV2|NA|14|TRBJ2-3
CASSGFRSTDTQYF
TGTGCCAGCAGTGGGTTCCGGTCCACAGATACGCAGTATTTT
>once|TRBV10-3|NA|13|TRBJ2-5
CAIARVGSETQYF
TGTGCCATCGCCCGAGTGGGGTCGGAGACCCAGTACTTC
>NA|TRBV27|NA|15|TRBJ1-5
CASSLSGQGRQPQHF
TGTGCCAGCAGTTTATCGGGGCAGGGACGACAGCCCCAGCATTTT
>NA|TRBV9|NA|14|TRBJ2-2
CASSVVPDGGELFF
TGTGCCAGCAGCGTAGTTCCGGATGGCGGGGAGCTGTTTTTT
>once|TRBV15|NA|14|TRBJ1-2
CATSRDRGDYGYTF
TGTGCCACCAGCAGAGATCGGGGAGACTATGGCTACACCTTC
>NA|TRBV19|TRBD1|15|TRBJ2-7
CASSSRDRGVIRQYF
TGTGCCAGTAGTTCCCGGGACAGGGGTGTAATCCGGCAGTACTTC
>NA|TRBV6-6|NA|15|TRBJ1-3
CASTRDTYSGNTIYF
TGTGCCAGCACCCGGGACACCTACTCTGGAAACACCATATATTTT
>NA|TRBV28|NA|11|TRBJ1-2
CASRQDLGYTF
TGTGCCAGCCGACAGGACTTGGGCTACACCTTC
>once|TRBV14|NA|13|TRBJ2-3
CASSQDFWDTQYF
TGTGCCAGCAGCCAAGATTTTTGGGATACGCAGTATTTT
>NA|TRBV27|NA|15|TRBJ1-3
CASSSSYYSGNTIYF
TGTGCCAGCAGTTCATCATATTACTCTGGAAACACCATATATTTT
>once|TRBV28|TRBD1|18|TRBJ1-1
CASSSWTGKGTGNTEAFF
TGTGCCAGCAGTTCCTGGACAGGGAAAGGGACGGGGAACACTGAAGCTTTCTTT
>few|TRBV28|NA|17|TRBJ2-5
CASSFLLPPQGQETQYF
TGTGCCAGCAGTTTTCTTCTCCCCCCGCAGGGGCAAGAGACCCAGTACTTC
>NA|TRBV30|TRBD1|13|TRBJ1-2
CAWSVTGESGYTF
TGTGCCTGGAGCGTGACAGGGGAAAGTGGCTACACCTTC
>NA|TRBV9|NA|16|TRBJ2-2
CASSAGHGVSTGELFF
TGTGCCAGCAGCGCCGGGCACGGGGTGTCCACCGGGGAGCTGTTTTTT
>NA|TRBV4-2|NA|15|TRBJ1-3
CASSSRHNSGNTIYF
TGTGCCAGCAGCTCCCGACACAACTCTGGAAACACCATATATTTT
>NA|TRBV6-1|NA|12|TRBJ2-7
CASSSPGYEQYF
TGTGCCAGCAGTTCCCCAGGATACGAGCAGTACTTC
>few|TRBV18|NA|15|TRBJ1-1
CASSAHLLGDTEAFF
TGTGCCAGCTCAGCGCACCTTTTGGGGGACACTGAAGCTTTCTTT
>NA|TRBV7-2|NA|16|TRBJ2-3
CASSLSSVPPTDTQYF
TGTGCCAGCAGCTTAAGTTCCGTTCCCCCCACAGATACGCAGTATTTT
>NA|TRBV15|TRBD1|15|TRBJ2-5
CATSRDRGPQETQYF
TGTGCCACCAGCAGGGACAGGGGGCCCCAAGAGACCCAGTACTTC
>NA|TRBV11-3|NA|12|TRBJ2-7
CASSFSGTEQYF
TGTGCCAGCAGCTTCTCAGGGACCGAGCAGTACTTC
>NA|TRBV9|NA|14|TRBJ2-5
CASSVGTAQETQYF
TGTGCCAGCAGCGTCGGGACTGCCCAAGAGACCCAGTACTTC
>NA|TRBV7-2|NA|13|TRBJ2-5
CASSFAGQETQYF
TGTGCCAGCAGCTTTGCGGGGCAAGAGACCCAGTACTTC
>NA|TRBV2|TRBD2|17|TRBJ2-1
CASRPGLAGAHLTEQFF
TGTGCCAGCAGACCGGGACTAGCGGGGGCCCACCTTACCGAGCAGTTCTTC
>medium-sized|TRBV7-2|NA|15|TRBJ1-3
CASSLQLGSGNTIYF
TGTGCCAGCAGCTTACAGCTCGGAAGCGGAAACACCATATATTTT
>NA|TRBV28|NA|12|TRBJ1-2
CASSSHRWGYTF
TGTGCCAGCAGCTCCCACCGCTGGGGCTACACCTTC
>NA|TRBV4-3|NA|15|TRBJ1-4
CASSPGQSQREKLFF
TGCGCCAGCAGCCCCGGACAGAGTCAACGAGAAAAACTGTTTTTT
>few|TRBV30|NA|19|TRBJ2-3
CAWTQVGSYTGPSTDTQYF
TGTGCCTGGACCCAGGTTGGCTCCTACACCGGTCCTAGCACAGATACGCAGTATTTT
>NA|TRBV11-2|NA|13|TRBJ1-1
CASSLDRDREAFF
TGTGCCAGCAGCTTAGACAGGGACCGCGAAGCTTTCTTT
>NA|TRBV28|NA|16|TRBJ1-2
CASITLGAGLSRGYTF
TGTGCCAGCATCACACTGGGGGCGGGGCTTTCCAGGGGCTACACCTTC
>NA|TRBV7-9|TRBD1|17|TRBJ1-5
CASSSGQGGYSNQPQHF
TGTGCCAGCAGCTCGGGACAGGGGGGCTATAGCAATCAGCCCCAGCATTTT
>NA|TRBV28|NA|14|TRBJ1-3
CASRSPLEPSTIYF
TGTGCCAGCAGGTCTCCTCTGGAGCCGAGCACCATATATTTT
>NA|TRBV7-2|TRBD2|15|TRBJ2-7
CASNLPGAGIYEQYF
TGTGCCAGCAACCTCCCGGGAGCGGGGATTTACGAGCAGTACTTC